A selection of T cell receptor beta chains follows, all from one sample in a study of blood T cell repertoires in COVID-19. Method: immunoSEQ multiplex PCR; TCRdb's copy keeps in-frame clones and lacks some. The repertoire holds about 180,000 clones, 79% seen once, with 8.1% in the top ten. Sequenced material: peripheral blood. The receptor set was obtained from a woman in her fifties or sixties with COVID-19, enrolled during active disease. The CDR3 runs from the conserved cysteine through the conserved F or W.

j_call	v_call	cdr3_aa
TRBJ2-3	TRBV2	CASSVGSRDTQYF
TRBJ2-7	TRBV6-5	CASSDTGQISYEQYF
TRBJ2-5	TRBV6-8	CASRDRGRETQYF
TRBJ1-1	TRBV11-1	CASSWTGGGGTEAFF
TRBJ1-2	TRBV7-8	CASSLVGGQGANYGYTF
TRBJ2-1	TRBV29-1	CSVWLSGTGMHEQFF
TRBJ2-1	TRBV18	CASSPGRATGNEQFF
TRBJ1-3	TRBV7-6	CASSSPEQGDSGNTIYF
TRBJ1-6	TRBV6-4	CAIYPGAIQGWATLHF
TRBJ2-5	TRBV24-1	CATSRGQALQETQYF
TRBJ1-1	TRBV9	CASSVDISTDEAFF
TRBJ2-2	TRBV10-3	CAISGLAGGIDTGELFF
TRBJ2-1	TRBV2	CASLSGGWYEQFF
TRBJ2-2	TRBV19	CASSIGQANTGELFF
TRBJ1-3	TRBV4-1	CASSQGGQGGNTIYF
TRBJ1-2	TRBV7-2	CASSLVGAEGYTF
TRBJ2-2	TRBV4-1	CASSHTGANTGELFF
TRBJ1-1	TRBV9	CASSVNGQGDLAFF
TRBJ2-7	TRBV6-5	CASRGPGQVSYEQYF
TRBJ1-6	TRBV27	CASSLLVRTGLRSPLHF
TRBJ2-2	TRBV11-2	CASSLAGLTGELFF
TRBJ1-1	TRBV28	CASVGGVPRAEAFF
TRBJ1-6	TRBV6-2/TRBV6-3	CASSYESPLHF
TRBJ2-1	TRBV5-6	CASSLQGAYNEQFF
TRBJ2-1	TRBV20-1	CSASGVPGGQDEQFF
TRBJ2-5	TRBV7-6	CASSPGLAGGPRTQYF
TRBJ1-4	TRBV19	CASSIWTGANEKLFF
TRBJ2-2	TRBV2	CASTRETGELFF
TRBJ2-4	TRBV6-6	CASSVLPGGINIQYF
TRBJ1-2	TRBV2	CASRLGATNYGYTF
TRBJ2-1	TRBV28	CATRQGSSYNEQFF
TRBJ2-3	TRBV11-3	CASSLENSKADTQYF
TRBJ2-3	TRBV19	CASSIGTGNTDTQYF
TRBJ1-5	TRBV19	CASRKNAGQTNQPQHF
TRBJ2-1	TRBV18	CASSRGLAAYNEQFF
TRBJ1-3	TRBV19	CATQGQSGNTIYF
TRBJ2-7	TRBV18	CASSPLISGFEVNEQYF
TRBJ1-2	TRBV3-1/TRBV3-2	CASASADRGYGYTF
TRBJ2-1	TRBV11-3	CASSLEGTSGGTNEQFF
TRBJ2-5	TRBV6-5	CASSTIRDYQETQYF